Listed here are 9 T cell receptor beta chains from one sample, sequenced in a study of identical twins. Each CDR3 protein gets one entry after TCRdb re-called the 5' RACE reads with MiXCR. The sample has roughly 540,000 distinct CDR3 sequences; about 20% are singletons. These sequences were also reported in another study, on T cells expressing NK-cell markers.

Input material: CD4+ T cells sorted from blood. These TCRs come from a woman between 18 and 29 years old in good health.

The genes are TRBV20-1 and TRBJ1-4; D gene ambiguous. Trimming pared 6 bases from V and 0 bases from J, leaving 11 bases between. Germline values: CDR1 DFQATT, CDR2 SNEGSKA (reference sequence). There are 14 residues in the CDR3. CDR3 coding DNA: TGCAGTGCCACCGGACGGACAACTAATGAAAAACTGTTTTTT. As protein: CSATGRTTNEKLFF.

This sequence joins TRBV20-1 and TRBJ2-7; unclear D gene. The germline V gene has CDR1 DFQATT and CDR2 SNEGSKA (reference sequence). The V end was cut by 3 bases, the J end by 3 bases, with 6 bases between. The CDR3 extends over 11 amino acids. The CDR3 loop is CSAREGYEQYF. The CDR3 bases are TGCAGTGCTAGGGAAGGCTACGAGCAGTACTTC.

This clonotype was found a few times. The gene calls are TRBV2 and TRBJ2-1; D perhaps matches TRBD2 (5 bases). The CDR3 is 12 amino acids. V shed 6 bases and J shed 9 bases, with 12 bases lying between them. Germline CDR1 reads SNHLY; CDR2 reads FYNNEI. The chain's CDR3 is CASSPEEVEQFF. In DNA form, the CDR3 reads TGTGCCAGCAGCCCCGAGGAGGTTGAGCAGTTCTTC. Full variable domain (outside the CDR3, taken from reference TRBV2 and TRBJ2-1): EPEVTQTPSHQVTQMGQEVILRCVPISNHLYFYWYRQILGQKVEFLVSFYNNEISEKSEIFDDQFSVERPDGSNFTLKIRSTKLEDSAMYFCASSPEEVEQFFGPGTRLTVL.

In this sample, this clonotype turned up many times. This chain links TRBV12-3 or TRBV12-4 with TRBJ2-3; 13 bases match TRBD2. This CDR3 is 16 amino acids long. The V gene end was trimmed by 5 bases and the J gene end by 2 bases; junction bases not matched to a gene: 4. CDR3 sequence reads: CASSVLAGGPTDTQYF. The CDR3 region has the DNA TGTGCCAGCAGTGTACTAGCGGGAGGGCCCACAGATACGCAGTATTTT.

V gene TRBV5-1 combines with J gene TRBJ2-7; D is ambiguous. The CDR3 contains 14 residues. Germline CDR1 reads SGHRS; CDR2 reads YFSETQ. Trimming cost V 4 bases and J 0 bases, with 11 bases left between them. The CDR3 DNA reads as TGCGCCAGCAGCCGGAGCTCCCACTCCTACGAGCAGTACTTC. As protein: CASSRSSHSYEQYF.

The chain uses TRBV5-1 and TRBJ1-2; D gene unclear. Germline CDR1 SGHRS, CDR2 YFSETQ. The CDR3 totals 14 residues. The V end was cut by 3 bases, the J end by 3 bases, with 12 bases between. CDR3 DNA: TGCGCCAGCAGCTCGGGGTCTGGGGACTATGGCTACACCTTC. As protein: CASSSGSGDYGYTF.

This chain connects TRBV6-1 to TRBJ2-7; a possible D gene is TRBD1 (6 bases). Germline V lookup: CDR1 MNHNS, CDR2 SASEGT. Trimming took off 7 bases at V and 2 bases at J, with 18 bases between the two ends. There are 15 residues in the CDR3. The CDR3 sequence: CASTKDSSRTYEQYF. The CDR3 nucleotides are TGTGCCAGCACTAAGGACAGTTCTCGAACCTACGAGCAGTACTTC.

The chain links TRBV5-1 to TRBJ2-1; 7 bases align to TRBD2. In germline, CDR1 is SGHRS, CDR2 YFSETQ. The CDR3 length is 15 residues. After removal of 0 bases from V and 8 bases from J, the junction contained 8 bases not matched to a gene. CDR3 DNA: TGCGCCAGCAGCTTGGCAGTGACTAGCTCCGATGAGCAGTTCTTC. Its protein is CASSLAVTSSDEQFF.

The chain employs TRBV18 and TRBJ1-5, with 8 bases aligning to TRBD1. Germline values: CDR1 KGHSH, CDR2 LQKENI. The CDR3 consists of 14 residues. Unmatched junction bases numbered 3, after V lost 6 bases and J lost 2 bases. CDR3 sequence (DNA): TGTGCCAGCTCCACAGGGGGACGCAATCAGCCCCAGCATTTT. This sequence encodes CASSTGGRNQPQHF.